This paragraph reports one T cell receptor beta chain. This sample stems from a study of blood T cell repertoires in COVID-19. Study-wide context: Samples taken during acute and convalescent COVID-19 were collected in the United States, Italy and Spain.

The CDR3 has 14 amino acids. V lost 1 base to trimming and J lost 11 bases, with 17 bases between them. Germline-derived CDR1 and CDR2 are LNHNV and YYDKDF (reference sequence). In the original analysis: Amplification of reference gene primers was used by the study to estimate nucleated cell counts. Sequencing was performed with immunoSEQ multiplex PCR; in TCRdb, only in-frame clones are kept and a portion is missing. V, J and clone size are taken as reported in that table, and D and trimming were inferred from the DNA itself. This table holds 180,000 or so clones, about 85% found once. The receptor's source is an elderly woman with acute or convalescent COVID-19. This chain links TRBV15 with TRBJ1-1; D remains ambiguous. Sequences were obtained from peripheral blood. The CDR3 bases are TGTGCCACCAGCAGAGTTGCTGCGGGTTCGGAGGCTTTCTTT. Residues: CATSRVAAGSEAFF. Full variable domain (remainder filled in from reference TRBV15 and TRBJ1-1): DAMVIQNPRYQVTQFGKPVTLSCSQTLNHNVMYWYQQKSSQAPKLLFHYYDKDFNNEADTPDNFQSRRPNTSFCFLDIRSPGLGDTAMYLCATSRVAAGSEAFFGQGTRLTVV.